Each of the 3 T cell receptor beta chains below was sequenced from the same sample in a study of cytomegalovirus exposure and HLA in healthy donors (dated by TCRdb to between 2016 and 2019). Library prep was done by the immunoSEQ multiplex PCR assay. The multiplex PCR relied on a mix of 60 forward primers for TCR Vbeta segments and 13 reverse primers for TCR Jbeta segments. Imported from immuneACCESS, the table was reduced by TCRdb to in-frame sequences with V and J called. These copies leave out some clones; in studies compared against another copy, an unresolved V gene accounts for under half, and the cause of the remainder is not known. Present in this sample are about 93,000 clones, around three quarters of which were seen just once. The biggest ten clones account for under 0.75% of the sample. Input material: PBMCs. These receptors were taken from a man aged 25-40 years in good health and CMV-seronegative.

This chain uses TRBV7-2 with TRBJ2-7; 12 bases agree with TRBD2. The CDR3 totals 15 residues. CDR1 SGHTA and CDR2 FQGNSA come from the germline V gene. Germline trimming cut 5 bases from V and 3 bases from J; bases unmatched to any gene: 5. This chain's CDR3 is CASSPMGLAGYEQYV. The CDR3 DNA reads TGTGCCAGCAGCCCGATGGGACTAGCGGGCTACGAGCAGTACGTC.

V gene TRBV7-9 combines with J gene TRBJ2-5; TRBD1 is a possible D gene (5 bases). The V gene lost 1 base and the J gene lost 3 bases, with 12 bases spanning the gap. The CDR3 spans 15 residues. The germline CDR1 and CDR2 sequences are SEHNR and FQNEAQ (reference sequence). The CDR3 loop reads CASSLVRGMEETQYF. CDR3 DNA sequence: TGTGCCAGCAGCTTAGTAAGGGGAATGGAAGAGACCCAGTACTTC.

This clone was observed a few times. The CDR3 sequence is CASSQARGLYEQYF. Here the CDR3 DNA reads TGCGCCAGCAGCCAAGCCAGGGGGCTCTACGAGCAGTACTTC. This chain joins TRBV4-3 and TRBJ2-7; 8 positions agree with TRBD1. The V segment lost 1 base and the J segment 3 bases; nucleotides outside the gene matches: 2. The CDR3 is 14 residues long. Germline V gene sequence: CDR1 LGHNA, CDR2 YSLEER.